Each of the 26 T cell receptor beta chains below was sequenced from the same sample in a study of T cell changes during pregnancy in multiple sclerosis. Sequenced by immunoSEQ multiplex PCR; TCRdb stores in-frame clones only, minus some. This table holds 70,000 to 85,000 clones, 92% found once. The starting material was peripheral blood, obtained before pregnancy. These TCRs come from a female donor with multiple sclerosis, enrolled in a pregnancy study.

CDR3 DNA sequence: TGTGCCAGCAGCCGAGTTCCCAGGGGTGAGACCCAGTACTTC. Encoded protein: CASSRVPRGETQYF. The chain has TRBV4-2 and TRBJ2-5; a weak D match, TRBD1 (6 bases). V shed 4 bases and J shed 5 bases, with 14 bases lying between them. Germline V gives CDR1 LGHNA, CDR2 YNFKEQ. This CDR3 comprises 14 residues.

This clone was counted between two and nine times. The gene calls are TRBV28 and TRBJ2-5, with 13 bases that match TRBD2. Germline V gene lookup returns CDR1 MDHEN and CDR2 SYDVKM. The CDR3 totals 13 residues. Trimming removed 11 bases from V and 2 bases from J; junction bases left unmatched: 2. This CDR3 reads CAGGLAGQETQYF. CDR3 sequence (DNA): TGTGCCGGGGGACTAGCGGGGCAAGAGACCCAGTACTTC.

The rearrangement joins TRBV10-3 to TRBJ2-3, with D perhaps matching TRBD2 (6 bases). The CDR3 contains 13 residues. Germline loops: CDR1 ENHRY, CDR2 SYGVKD. V was clipped by 8 bases and J by 5 bases, with 14 bases between them. The CDR3 sequence: CAIRALGGDTQYF. The CDR3, as DNA: TGTGCCATCCGAGCCTTGGGAGGAGATACGCAGTATTTT.

V is TRBV30 and J is TRBJ1-2; 9 bases are shared with TRBD1. Germline trimming cut 8 bases from V and 4 bases from J; bases unmatched to any gene: 5. Germline CDR1 is GTSNPN and CDR2 is SVGIG (reference sequence). This CDR3 has 12 residues. The CDR3 here is CARGTGIYGYTF. The DNA for the CDR3 is TGTGCCCGCGGGACAGGGATCTATGGCTACACCTTC. Full variable domain (remainder filled in from reference TRBV30 and TRBJ1-2): SQTIHQWPATLVQPVGSPLSLECTVEGTSNPNLYWYRQAAGRGLQLLFYSVGIGQISSEVPQNLSASRPQDRQFILSSKKLLLSDSGFYLCARGTGIYGYTFGSGTRLTVV.

This sequence joins TRBV11-2 and TRBJ2-4; D is uncertain. Germline CDR1 reads SGHAT; CDR2 reads FQNNGV. The CDR3 extends over 14 amino acids. Trimming shortened V by 0 bases and J by 0 bases, and 3 bases separated the two germline ends. In DNA, the CDR3 is TGTGCCAGCAGCTTAGATCGAGCCAAAAACATTCAGTACTTC. It translates to CASSLDRAKNIQYF.

In its sample, this clone was seen once. The chain joins TRBV6-6 to TRBJ2-7; D is uncertain. Trimming shortened V by 2 bases and J by 7 bases, and 12 bases separated the two germline ends. CDR3 length: 13 residues. Germline CDR1 reads MNHNY; CDR2 reads SVGAGI (reference sequence). The CDR3 sequence is CASSYGRSGEQYF. Written as DNA, the CDR3 is TGTGCCAGCAGTTACGGGCGCTCTGGGGAGCAGTACTTC.

The J gene is TRBJ1-1, the V gene TRBV27, with TRBD1 matching 7 bases. Germline trimming cut 2 bases from V and 10 bases from J; bases unmatched to any gene: 10. The CDR3 consists of 14 residues. Germline CDR1 is MNHEY and CDR2 is SMNVEV (reference sequence). The CDR3 region has the DNA TGTGCCAGCAGTTTACGACAGGGCCCCGATGGAGCTTTCTTT. It codes for CASSLRQGPDGAFF.

The chain joins TRBV11-2 to TRBJ2-1, with a weak D call TRBD1 (6 bases). Germline CDR1 and CDR2: SGHAT and FQNNGV. The V end lost 6 bases, the J end lost 4 bases, and 16 bases lay between the germline ends. CDR3 length: 15 residues. The CDR3 is CASRQQGIRYNEQFF. CDR3 bases: TGTGCCAGCAGGCAGCAGGGGATTCGGTACAATGAGCAGTTCTTC.

V usage is TRBV6-6 and J usage is TRBJ2-7; TRBD2 might be the D (6 bases). CDR1 and CDR2 from the germline V gene are MNHNY and SVGAGI (reference sequence). The CDR3 has 13 residues. V dropped 10 bases and J dropped 5 bases, with 18 bases sitting between them. The CDR3 loop is CATTLGGWNEQYF. CDR3 DNA: TGTGCCACCACACTTGGGGGGTGGAACGAGCAGTACTTC.

The table lists this clone with a count of one. The chain uses TRBV19 and TRBJ1-5; possible D gene TRBD1, 5 bases. V was pared by 4 bases and J by 3 bases, with 16 bases between. Per germline, CDR1 LNHDA and CDR2 SQIVND (reference sequence). The CDR3 loop spans 16 amino acids. CDR3 in DNA: TGTGCCAGTAGTACCGGGGGAGGGAATATCAATCAGCCCCAGCATTTT. Protein: CASSTGGGNINQPQHF.

The chain carries TRBV6-5 and TRBJ2-7, with 7 nucleotides matching TRBD2. Germline V gives CDR1 MNHEY, CDR2 SVGAGI. V shed 5 bases, J shed 3 bases, and the junction held 4 bases outside the gene matches. The length of the CDR3 is 13 residues. The CDR3 spells CASSQGLLYEQYF. DNA of the CDR3: TGTGCCAGCAGTCAGGGACTACTCTACGAGCAGTACTTC.

V gene TRBV15 combines with J gene TRBJ2-7; TRBD1 aligns across 7 bases. The CDR3 spans 15 residues. CDR1 and CDR2 (germline): LNHNV, YYDKDF (reference sequence). The ends lost 3 bases at V and 1 base at J; junction bases unmatched: 6. The CDR3 DNA sequence: TGTGCCACCAGCAGGGGGGACAGTAGGTCCTACGAGCAGTACTTC. This encodes CATSRGDSRSYEQYF.

This chain joins TRBV2 and TRBJ2-7; 11 bases are a match to TRBD1. V shed 5 bases, J shed 6 bases, and the junction held 6 bases outside the gene matches. Looked up from germline, CDR1 is SNHLY and CDR2 is FYNNEI. The CDR3 spans 14 residues. The CDR3 DNA is TGTGCCAGCAGTCAGGGACAGGGGGTGGGCGAGCAGTACTTC. Translating it yields CASSQGQGVGEQYF.

The rearrangement links TRBV19 to TRBJ2-7; D may be TRBD2 (7 bases). Deletions cut 3 bases from V and 2 bases from J, with 8 bases between. CDR1 LNHDA and CDR2 SQIVND come from the germline V gene (reference sequence). The CDR3 contains 13 residues. The CDR3 protein is CASSMGGPYEQYF. The CDR3 DNA is TGTGCCAGTAGTATGGGGGGGCCCTACGAGCAGTACTTC.

The chain couples TRBV14 to TRBJ1-2; D not resolved. Germline CDR1 and CDR2: SGHDN and FVKESK. This CDR3 is built from 15 residues. The V end lost 4 bases, the J end lost 7 bases, and 19 bases lay between the germline ends. The CDR3 here is CASSPKLFAWSGYTF. The CDR3 region has the DNA TGTGCCAGCAGCCCAAAGCTGTTCGCCTGGAGTGGCTACACCTTC. Together with reference TRBV14 and TRBJ1-2, the CDR3 gives the full variable domain: EAGVTQFPSHSVIEKGQTVTLRCDPISGHDNLYWYRRVMGKEIKFLLHFVKESKQDESGMPNNRFLAERTGGTYSTLKVQPAELEDSGVYFCASSPKLFAWSGYTFGSGTRLTVV.

This chain connects TRBV15 to TRBJ2-2, with 8 bases aligning to TRBD2. The CDR3 covers 20 residues. The germline V gene has CDR1 LNHNV and CDR2 YYDKDF (reference sequence). The V segment lost 1 base and the J segment 0 bases; nucleotides outside the gene matches: 13. CDR3 DNA: TGTGCCACCAGCAGAGCGATAGCGGGGATAGACACGTCGAACACCGGGGAGCTGTTTTTT. Its protein product is CATSRAIAGIDTSNTGELFF.

The table lists this clone with a count of one. This chain joins TRBV6-1 and TRBJ2-7; 7 nucleotides line up with TRBD1. The CDR3 runs to 15 residues. Germline V gene sequence: CDR1 MNHNS, CDR2 SASEGT. V was pared by 6 bases and J by 1 base, with 9 bases of the junction left unmatched. CDR3 in amino acids: CASSMSPTGSYEQYF. The CDR3 DNA reads as TGTGCCAGCAGCATGTCCCCGACAGGGTCCTACGAGCAGTACTTC.

This chain uses TRBV4-2 with TRBJ1-4; the D is unclear. This CDR3 is 15 amino acids long. Germline CDR1 LGHNA, CDR2 YNFKEQ. Trimming shortened V by 0 bases and J by 8 bases, and 13 bases separated the two germline ends. The CDR3 here is CASSQEPRVREKLFF. In DNA form, the CDR3 reads TGTGCCAGCAGCCAAGAACCGAGGGTCAGGGAAAAACTGTTTTTT.

This sequence joins TRBV9 and TRBJ1-2; D might be TRBD1 (6 bases). Germline CDR1 is SGDLS and CDR2 is YYNGEE. V was pared by 4 bases and J by 4 bases, with 20 bases between. CDR3 size: 16 residues. The CDR3 sequence: CASSPLGGRNIYGYTF. In DNA, the CDR3 is TGTGCCAGCAGCCCCCTGGGGGGGCGAAATATCTATGGCTACACCTTC.

This clone was counted between two and nine times. The chain employs TRBV20-1 and TRBJ1-1; D ambiguous. The germline V gene encodes CDR1 DFQATT and CDR2 SNEGSKA (reference sequence). Trimming removed 5 bases at V and 3 bases at J, with 7 bases between. The CDR3 consists of 11 residues. The DNA for the CDR3 is TGCAGTGCTGTGGGCCACACTGAAGCTTTCTTT. Translation: CSAVGHTEAFF.

J is TRBJ2-7 and V is TRBV5-8, with D maybe TRBD2 (5 bases). Trimming removed 7 bases at V and 6 bases at J, with 11 bases between. Germline values: CDR1 SGHTS, CDR2 YDEGEE. This CDR3 contains 11 residues. CDR3 coding DNA: TGTGCCAGCCGAAGCCGGGGCGAGCAGTACTTC. It translates to CASRSRGEQYF.

The CDR3 nucleotides read TGTGCCAGCCGGACAGGGGGCGAAAAGGTCTACGAGCAGTACTTC. Protein sequence: CASRTGGEKVYEQYF. This rearrangement joins TRBV2 to TRBJ2-7; 11 nucleotides align to TRBD1. Germline V lookup: CDR1 SNHLY, CDR2 FYNNEI. With 8 bases clipped from V and 3 bases from J, the junction kept 9 bases outside the gene matches. The CDR3 spans 15 residues. The complete variable domain, with remaining parts taken from reference TRBV2 and TRBJ2-7, reads EPEVTQTPSHQVTQMGQEVILRCVPISNHLYFYWYRQILGQKVEFLVSFYNNEISEKSEIFDDQFSVERPDGSNFTLKIRSTKLEDSAMYFCASRTGGEKVYEQYFGPGTRLTVT.

The gene calls are TRBV11-1 and TRBJ2-1; 12 bases line up with TRBD2. The CDR3 spans 15 residues. Germline V gene data show CDR1 as SGHAT and CDR2 as FQDESV (reference sequence). V lost 3 bases to trimming and J lost 4 bases; unmatched junction nucleotides: 1. The CDR3 here is CASSLTSGSYNEQFF. The CDR3 DNA reads TGTGCCAGCAGCTTGACTAGCGGGAGTTACAATGAGCAGTTCTTC.

In this sample, this clone turned up once. The chain employs TRBV7-2 and TRBJ1-2, with TRBD1 matching over 9 bases. J lost 1 base, V lost 4 bases, and 16 bases had no gene match. From germline, CDR1 is SGHTA and CDR2 FQGNSA. This CDR3 is built from 19 residues. CDR3 in DNA: TGTGCCAGCAGCTCCTTTAACCCTACCGGGACAGGGCGTAACTATGGCTACACCTTC. This gives the protein CASSSFNPTGTGRNYGYTF.

CDR3 DNA sequence: TGTGCCAGCAGTGTCGAGGGCCGCTGGGGGGAATCCTACGAGCAGTACTTC. Translating gives CASSVEGRWGESYEQYF. V and J are TRBV2 and TRBJ2-7; possible D gene TRBD2, 6 bases. This CDR3 has 17 amino acids. CDR1 is SNHLY, CDR2 FYNNEI, per germline. Trimming took off 4 bases at V and 1 base at J, with 20 bases between the two ends.

The J gene is TRBJ2-1, the V gene TRBV7-9; 7 nucleotides agree with TRBD2. J gave up 5 bases and V 2 bases, and 6 bases lay outside the gene matches. Germline V CDR1 and CDR2: SEHNR, FQNEAQ (reference sequence). The CDR3 totals 15 residues. CDR3 sequence reads: CASSLLGRTDNEQFF. In nucleotides, the CDR3 is TGTGCCAGCAGCTTACTCGGGAGGACGGACAATGAGCAGTTCTTC.